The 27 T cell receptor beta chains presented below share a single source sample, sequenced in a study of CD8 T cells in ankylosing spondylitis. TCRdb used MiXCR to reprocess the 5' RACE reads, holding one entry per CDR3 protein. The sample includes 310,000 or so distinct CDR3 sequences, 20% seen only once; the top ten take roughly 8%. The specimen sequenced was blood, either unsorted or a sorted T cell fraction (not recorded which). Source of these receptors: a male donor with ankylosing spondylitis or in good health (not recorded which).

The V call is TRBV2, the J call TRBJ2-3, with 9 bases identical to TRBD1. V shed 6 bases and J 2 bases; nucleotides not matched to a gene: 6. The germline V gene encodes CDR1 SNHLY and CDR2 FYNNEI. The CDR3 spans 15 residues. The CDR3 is CASRGQGEVTDTQYF. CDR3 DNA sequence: TGTGCCAGCAGGGGACAGGGCGAGGTCACAGATACGCAGTATTTT.

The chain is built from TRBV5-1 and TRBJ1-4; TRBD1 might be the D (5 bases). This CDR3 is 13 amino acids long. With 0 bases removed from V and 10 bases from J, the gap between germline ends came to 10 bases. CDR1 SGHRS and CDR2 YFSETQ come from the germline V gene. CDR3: CASSLDRDGKLFF. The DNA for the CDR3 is TGCGCCAGCAGCTTGGATAGGGACGGAAAACTGTTTTTT.

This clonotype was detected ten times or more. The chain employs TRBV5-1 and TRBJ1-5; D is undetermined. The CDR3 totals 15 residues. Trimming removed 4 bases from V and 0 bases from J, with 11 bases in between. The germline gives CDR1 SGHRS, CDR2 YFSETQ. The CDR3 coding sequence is TGCGCCAGCAGCACCCCGCAGTTTAGCAATCAGCCCCAGCATTTT. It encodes CASSTPQFSNQPQHF.

CDR3 amino acids: CASSAVLGQPQHF. The CDR3 coding sequence is TGTGCCAGCAGCGCTGTACTAGGGCAGCCCCAGCATTTT. The chain uses TRBV7-2 and TRBJ1-5; D unclear. CDR1 and CDR2 from the germline V gene are SGHTA and FQGNSA. The CDR3 has 13 amino acids. Trimming removed 5 bases at V and 7 bases at J, with 12 bases between.

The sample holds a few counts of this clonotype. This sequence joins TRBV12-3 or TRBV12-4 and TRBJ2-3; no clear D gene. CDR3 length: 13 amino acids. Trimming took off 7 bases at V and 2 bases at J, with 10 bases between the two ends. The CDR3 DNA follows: TGTGCCAGCACCACCTTGTCCACAGATACGCAGTATTTT. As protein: CASTTLSTDTQYF.

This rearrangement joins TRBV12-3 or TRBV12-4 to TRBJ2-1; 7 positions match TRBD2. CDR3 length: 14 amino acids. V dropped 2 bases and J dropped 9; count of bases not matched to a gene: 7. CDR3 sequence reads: CASSLLVTGGEQFF. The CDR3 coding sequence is TGTGCCAGCAGTTTACTGGTAACGGGAGGTGAGCAGTTCTTC.

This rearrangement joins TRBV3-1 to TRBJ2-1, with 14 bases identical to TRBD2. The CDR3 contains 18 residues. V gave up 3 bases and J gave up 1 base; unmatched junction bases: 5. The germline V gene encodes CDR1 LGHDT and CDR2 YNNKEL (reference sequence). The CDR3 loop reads CASSQGLAGVSSYNEQFF. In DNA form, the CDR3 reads TGTGCCAGCAGCCAGGGACTAGCGGGAGTTAGTTCCTACAATGAGCAGTTCTTC.

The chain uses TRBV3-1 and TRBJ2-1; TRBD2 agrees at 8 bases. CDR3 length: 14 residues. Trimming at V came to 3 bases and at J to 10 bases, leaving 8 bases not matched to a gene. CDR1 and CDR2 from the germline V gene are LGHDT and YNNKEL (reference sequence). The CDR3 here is CASSQLGLAGEQFF. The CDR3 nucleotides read TGTGCCAGCAGCCAGTTAGGACTAGCTGGAGAGCAGTTCTTC.

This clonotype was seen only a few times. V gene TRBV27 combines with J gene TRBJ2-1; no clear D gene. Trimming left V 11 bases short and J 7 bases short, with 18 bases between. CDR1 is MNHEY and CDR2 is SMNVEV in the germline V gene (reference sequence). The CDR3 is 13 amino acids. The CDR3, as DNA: TGTGCCTGTTCAAGGTCCTCTGGTAATGAGCAGTTCTTC. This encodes CACSRSSGNEQFF.

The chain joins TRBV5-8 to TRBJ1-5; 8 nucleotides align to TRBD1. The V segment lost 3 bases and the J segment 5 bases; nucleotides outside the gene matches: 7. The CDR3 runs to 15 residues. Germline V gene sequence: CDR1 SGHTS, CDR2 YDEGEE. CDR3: CASSSGQGPYQPQHF. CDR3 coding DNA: TGTGCCAGCAGCTCCGGACAGGGACCCTATCAGCCCCAGCATTTT.

CDR3 protein: CAISEQGPKPYGYTF. The DNA for the CDR3 is TGTGCCATCAGTGAACAGGGGCCGAAGCCCTATGGCTACACCTTC. The rearrangement joins TRBV10-3 to TRBJ1-2, with 7 bases aligning to TRBD1. Germline V CDR1 and CDR2: ENHRY, SYGVKD. The CDR3 loop spans 15 amino acids. The V gene end was trimmed by 3 bases and the J gene end by 4 bases; junction bases not matched to a gene: 8.

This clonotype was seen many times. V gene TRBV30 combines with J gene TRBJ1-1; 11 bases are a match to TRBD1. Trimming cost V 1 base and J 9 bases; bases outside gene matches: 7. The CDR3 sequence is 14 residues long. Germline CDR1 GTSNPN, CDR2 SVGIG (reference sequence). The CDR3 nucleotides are TGTGCCTGGAGTGCGGGACAGGGGGGGCTGAAAGCTTTCTTT. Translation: CAWSAGQGGLKAFF.

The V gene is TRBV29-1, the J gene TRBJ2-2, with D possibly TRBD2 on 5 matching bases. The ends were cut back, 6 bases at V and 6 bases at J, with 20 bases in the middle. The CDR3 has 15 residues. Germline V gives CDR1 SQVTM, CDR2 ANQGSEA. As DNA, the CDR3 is TGCAGCGTCGTCGCCCCCGGGAACGAGGCCGGGGAGCTGTTTTTT. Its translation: CSVVAPGNEAGELFF.

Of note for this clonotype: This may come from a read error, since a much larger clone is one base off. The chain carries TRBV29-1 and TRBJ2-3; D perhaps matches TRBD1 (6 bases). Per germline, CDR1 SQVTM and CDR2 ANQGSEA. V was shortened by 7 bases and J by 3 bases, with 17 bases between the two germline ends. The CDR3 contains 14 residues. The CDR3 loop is CSADTGRRTDTQYF. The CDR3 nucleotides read TGCAGCGCCGATACAGGGAGACGGACAGATACGCAGTATTTT.

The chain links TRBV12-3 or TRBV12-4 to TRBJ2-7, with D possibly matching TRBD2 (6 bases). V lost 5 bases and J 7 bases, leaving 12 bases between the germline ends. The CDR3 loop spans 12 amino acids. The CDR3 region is CASSALGGEQYV. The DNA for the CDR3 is TGTGCCAGCAGTGCCTTGGGGGGAGAGCAGTACGTC.

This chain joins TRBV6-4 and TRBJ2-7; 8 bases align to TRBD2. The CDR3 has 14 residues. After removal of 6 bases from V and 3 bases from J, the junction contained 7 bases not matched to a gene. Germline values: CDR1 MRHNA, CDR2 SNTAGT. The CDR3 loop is CASRDGGDYYEQYV. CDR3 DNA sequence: TGTGCCAGCAGAGACGGGGGGGATTACTACGAGCAGTACGTC.

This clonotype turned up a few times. The CDR3 nucleotides read TGCAGCGTTGTACAGCTGAACACTGAAGCTTTCTTT. Its translation: CSVVQLNTEAFF. The rearrangement joins TRBV29-1 to TRBJ1-1; D call uncertain. Trimming removed 4 bases from V and 0 bases from J, with 6 bases in between. The CDR3 covers 12 residues. Per the germline V gene, CDR1 is SQVTM and CDR2 is ANQGSEA.

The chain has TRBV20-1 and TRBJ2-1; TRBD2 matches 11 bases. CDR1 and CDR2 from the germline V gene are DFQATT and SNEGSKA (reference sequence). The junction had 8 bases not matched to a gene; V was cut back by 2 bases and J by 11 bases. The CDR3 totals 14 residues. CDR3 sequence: CSARPGTSGGQQFF. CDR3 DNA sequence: TGCAGTGCTAGACCTGGGACTAGCGGAGGTCAGCAGTTCTTC.

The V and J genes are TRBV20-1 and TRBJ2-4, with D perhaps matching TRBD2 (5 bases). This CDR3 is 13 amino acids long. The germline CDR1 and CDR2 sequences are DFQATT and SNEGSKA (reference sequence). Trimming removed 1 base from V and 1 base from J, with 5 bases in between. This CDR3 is CSARGRAKNIQYF. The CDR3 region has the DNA TGCAGTGCTAGAGGGAGGGCCAAAAACATTCAGTACTTC.

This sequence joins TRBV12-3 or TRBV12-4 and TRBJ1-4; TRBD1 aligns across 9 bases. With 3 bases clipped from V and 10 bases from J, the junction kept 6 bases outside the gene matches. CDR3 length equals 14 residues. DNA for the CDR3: TGTGCCAGCAGTTTGTACAGGGGGCAAGGAAAACTGTTTTTT. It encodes CASSLYRGQGKLFF.

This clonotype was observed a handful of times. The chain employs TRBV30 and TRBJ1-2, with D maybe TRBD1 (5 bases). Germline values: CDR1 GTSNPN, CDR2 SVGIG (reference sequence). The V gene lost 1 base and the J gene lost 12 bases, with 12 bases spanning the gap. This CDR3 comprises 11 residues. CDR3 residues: CAWSDARANTF. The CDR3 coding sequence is TGTGCCTGGAGTGATGCCAGGGCCAACACCTTC.

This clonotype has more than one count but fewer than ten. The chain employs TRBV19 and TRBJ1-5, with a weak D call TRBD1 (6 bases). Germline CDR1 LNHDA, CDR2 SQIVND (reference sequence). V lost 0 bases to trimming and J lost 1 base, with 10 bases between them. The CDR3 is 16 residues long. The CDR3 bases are TGTGCCAGTAGTATAGAAGGGGGATTCAGCAATCAGCCCCAGCATTTT. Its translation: CASSIEGGFSNQPQHF.

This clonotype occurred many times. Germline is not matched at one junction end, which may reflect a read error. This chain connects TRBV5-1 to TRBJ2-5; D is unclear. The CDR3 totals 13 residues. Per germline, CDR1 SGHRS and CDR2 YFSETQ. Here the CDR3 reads CASSPGHQETQYF. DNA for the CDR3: TGTGCCAGCAGTCCAGGACACCAAGAGACCCAGTACTTC. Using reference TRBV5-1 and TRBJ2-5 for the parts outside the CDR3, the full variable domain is KAGVTQTPRYLIKTRGQQVTLSCSPISGHRSVSWYQQTPGQGLQFLFEYFSETQRNKGNFPGRFSGRQFSNSRSEMNVSTLELGDSALYLCASSPGHQETQYFGPGTRLLVL.

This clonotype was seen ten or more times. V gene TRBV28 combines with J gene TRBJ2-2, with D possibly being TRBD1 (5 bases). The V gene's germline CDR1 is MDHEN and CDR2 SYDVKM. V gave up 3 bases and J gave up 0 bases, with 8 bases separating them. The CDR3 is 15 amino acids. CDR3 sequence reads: CASSLGLTNTGELFF. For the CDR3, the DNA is TGTGCCAGCAGTTTGGGGCTAACGAACACCGGGGAGCTGTTTTTT. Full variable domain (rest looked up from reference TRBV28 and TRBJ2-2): DVKVTQSSRYLVKRTGEKVFLECVQDMDHENMFWYRQDPGLGLRLIYFSYDVKMKEKGDIPEGYSVSREKKERFSLILESASTNQTSMYLCASSLGLTNTGELFFGEGSRLTVL.

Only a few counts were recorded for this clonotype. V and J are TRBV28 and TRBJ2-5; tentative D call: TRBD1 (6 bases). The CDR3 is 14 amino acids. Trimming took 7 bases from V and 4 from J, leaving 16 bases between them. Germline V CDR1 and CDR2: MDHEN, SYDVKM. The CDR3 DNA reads TGTGCCAGCACCCTAGGGGGTTATGGAGAGACCCAGTACTTC. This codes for CASTLGGYGETQYF.

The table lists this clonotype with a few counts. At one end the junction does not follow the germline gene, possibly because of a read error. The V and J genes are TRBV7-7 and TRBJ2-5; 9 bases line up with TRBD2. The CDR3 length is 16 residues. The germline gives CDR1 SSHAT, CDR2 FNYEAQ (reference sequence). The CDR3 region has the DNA TGTGCTAGCAGCCGAACTGGGGCTAGCGGGGCCGAGACCCAGTACTTC. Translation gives CASSRTGASGAETQYF.

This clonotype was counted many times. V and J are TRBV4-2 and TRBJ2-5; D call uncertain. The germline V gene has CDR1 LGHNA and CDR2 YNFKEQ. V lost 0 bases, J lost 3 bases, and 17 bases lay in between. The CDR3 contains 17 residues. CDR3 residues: CASSQEFNLAPKETQYF. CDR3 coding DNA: TGTGCCAGCAGCCAAGAGTTCAACTTGGCGCCTAAAGAGACCCAGTACTTC.